Below are 11 T cell receptor beta chains sequenced from a single sample in a study of CD8 T cells in ankylosing spondylitis. TCRdb redid the calling of the 5' RACE reads with MiXCR, one entry per CDR3 protein. This table has 9,500 to 10,000 distinct CDR3 sequences, around 6% appearing once. Sequenced input: blood, either unsorted or a sorted T cell fraction (not recorded which). The receptor source for this set is a female donor with ankylosing spondylitis or in good health (not recorded which).

This clonotype was recorded a few times. V is TRBV9 and J is TRBJ2-5; TRBD2 aligns across 8 bases. This CDR3 has 16 residues. CDR1 is SGDLS and CDR2 is YYNGEE in the germline V gene. The J segment lost 1 base and the V segment lost 0 bases, leaving 5 bases of the junction unmatched. The CDR3 here is CASSVAAGVPQETQYF. Written as DNA, the CDR3 is TGTGCCAGCAGCGTAGCAGCGGGGGTCCCCCAAGAGACCCAGTACTTC.

The table lists this clonotype with many counts. The chain recombines TRBV9 with TRBJ2-1; TRBD2 agrees at 14 bases. This CDR3 is built from 20 residues. Trimming cost V 0 bases and J 5 bases; bases outside gene matches: 13. Germline CDR1 SGDLS, CDR2 YYNGEE. The CDR3 DNA is TGTGCCAGCAGCGTAGTACGGTCGGGACTAGCGGGAGATTTAGACAATGAGCAGTTCTTC. As protein: CASSVVRSGLAGDLDNEQFF.

V usage is TRBV9 and J usage is TRBJ2-3; D remains ambiguous. The CDR3 spans 15 residues. Germline V CDR1 and CDR2: SGDLS, YYNGEE. V lost 0 bases, J lost 4 bases, and 12 bases lay in between. The DNA of the CDR3 is TGTGCCAGCAGCGTAGGATTCACTTCCTCAGATACGCAGTATTTT. It translates to CASSVGFTSSDTQYF.

This clonotype appeared many times. CDR3 nucleotides: TGTGCCAGCAGCGTAGCTAGCGGGAATACCTACGAGCAGTACTTC. Translating gives CASSVASGNTYEQYF. The V gene is TRBV9, the J gene TRBJ2-7, with 9 bases identical to TRBD2. The V gene's germline CDR1 is SGDLS and CDR2 YYNGEE. V was pared by 0 bases and J by 2 bases, with 3 bases of the junction left unmatched. This CDR3 comprises 15 residues. The full variable domain, with the rest looked up from reference TRBV9 and TRBJ2-7, is DSGVTQTPKHLITATGQRVTLRCSPRSGDLSVYWYQQSLDQGLQFLIQYYNGEERAKGNILERFSAQQFPDLHSELNLSSLELGDSALYFCASSVASGNTYEQYFGPGTRLTVT.

In this sample, this clonotype turned up a few times. J is TRBJ1-1 and V is TRBV9; possibly TRBD1 for D (5 bases). The V gene lost 4 bases and the J gene lost 1 base, with 8 bases spanning the gap. CDR1 is SGDLS, CDR2 YYNGEE, per germline. The CDR3 is made up of 13 amino acids. In DNA, the CDR3 is TGTGCCAGCAGCTCAGGACAGAACACTGAAGCTTTCTTT. The encoded protein is CASSSGQNTEAFF.

Only a few counts were recorded for this clonotype. The chain couples TRBV9 to TRBJ2-7; weak D call: TRBD1 (6 bases). CDR1 is SGDLS and CDR2 is YYNGEE in the germline V gene. CDR3 length: 14 residues. V lost 0 bases to trimming and J lost 3 bases, with 10 bases between them. This CDR3 reads CASSVGIGGYEQYF. The CDR3 bases are TGTGCCAGCAGCGTAGGAATAGGGGGCTACGAGCAGTACTTC.

This clonotype was seen many times. V gene TRBV9 combines with J gene TRBJ1-6; possibly TRBD1 for D (5 bases). The CDR3 contains 15 residues. V was trimmed by 0 bases and J by 9 bases, leaving 13 bases between them. In germline, CDR1 is SGDLS, CDR2 YYNGEE. The CDR3 sequence is CASSVGYRKSSPLHF. CDR3 DNA: TGTGCCAGCAGCGTAGGTTACAGGAAGAGTTCACCCCTCCACTTT.

The table lists this clonotype with many counts. V gene TRBV9 combines with J gene TRBJ2-3; D is possibly TRBD2 (5 bases). Germline lookup yields CDR1 SGDLS and CDR2 YYNGEE. V was trimmed by 4 bases and J by 4 bases, leaving 19 bases between them. This CDR3 has 16 residues. The CDR3 region has the DNA TGTGCCAGCAGCCCTAGTCTGGACTTTGGGGCAGATACGCAGTATTTT. Amino acids: CASSPSLDFGADTQYF.

This clonotype has more than one count but fewer than ten. This chain joins TRBV9 and TRBJ2-1; D possibly matches TRBD1 or TRBD2 (5 bases each). The length of the CDR3 is 16 residues. Germline CDR1 reads SGDLS; CDR2 reads YYNGEE. V was cut by 3 bases and J by 8 bases, with 21 bases left in between. CDR3 in amino acids: CASSGPLWGAGDEQFF. The CDR3, as DNA: TGTGCCAGCAGCGGCCCATTGTGGGGCGCCGGGGATGAGCAGTTCTTC.

This clonotype was observed a few times. The chain combines TRBV9 with TRBJ2-2; a weak D match, TRBD2 (5 bases). The ends were cut back, 3 bases at V and 6 bases at J, with 15 bases in the middle. Germline V lookup: CDR1 SGDLS, CDR2 YYNGEE. The CDR3 contains 15 residues. For the CDR3, the DNA is TGTGCCAGCAGCGGACTATCTGCGTGGGCCGGGGAGCTGTTTTTT. Protein: CASSGLSAWAGELFF.

This clonotype was counted at least ten times. The gene calls are TRBV9 and TRBJ1-2; no clear D gene. The CDR3 runs to 15 residues. V was shortened by 2 bases and J by 0 bases, with 11 bases between the two germline ends. CDR1 and CDR2 from the germline V gene are SGDLS and YYNGEE. Here the CDR3 DNA reads TGTGCCAGCAGCGTTCAGCATTCCACTAACTATGGCTACACCTTC. Protein sequence: CASSVQHSTNYGYTF.